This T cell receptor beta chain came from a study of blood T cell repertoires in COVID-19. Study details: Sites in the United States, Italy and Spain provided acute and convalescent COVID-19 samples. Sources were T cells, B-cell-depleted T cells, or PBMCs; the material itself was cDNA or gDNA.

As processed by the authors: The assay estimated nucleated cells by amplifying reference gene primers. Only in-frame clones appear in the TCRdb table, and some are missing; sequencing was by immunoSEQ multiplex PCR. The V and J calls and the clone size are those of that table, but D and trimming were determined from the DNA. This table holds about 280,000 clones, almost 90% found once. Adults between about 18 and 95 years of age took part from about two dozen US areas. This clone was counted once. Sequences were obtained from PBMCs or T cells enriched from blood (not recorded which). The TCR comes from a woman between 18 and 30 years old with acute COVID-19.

This CDR3 is CASSKEGWTEAFF. CDR3 bases: TGTGCCAGCAGCAAGGAGGGATGGACTGAAGCTTTCTTT. The rearrangement joins TRBV4-2 to TRBJ1-1; no clear D gene. V lost 5 bases, J lost 5 bases, and 12 bases lay in between. This CDR3 spans 13 amino acids. Germline V gene sequence: CDR1 LGHNA, CDR2 YNFKEQ.